Sequencing of this T cell receptor (beta chain) was carried out in a study of STAT5B mutations in CD4+ large granular lymphocyte leukemia (dated by TCRdb to between 2021 and 2022). Background on the whole study: Among the healthy controls, the CDR3 'QG' motif was associated with a particular HLA allele. The purity of purified fractions was confirmed by flow cytometry on FACSCanto II or FACSVerse to exceed 95% among lymphocytes. The study compared the TCRbeta repertoires of patients with CD4+ T-cell large granular lymphocyte leukemia against the TCRbeta repertoires of healthy blood donors.

TCRbeta rearrangements were sequenced from genomic DNA using the immunoSEQ assay at survey resolution. Per the source publication's procedure: In the TCR sequencing data, the lowest productive clonotype frequency that could be detected was 2.59 x 10-5. Only productive TCRbeta rearrangements, defined as complete and in-frame sequences, were included in the analyses. Simpson clonality, calculated in the immunoSEQ Analyzer version 3.0, was used as the measure of sample clonality. Based on frequency, clones were grouped as very rare, small, medium, large (1-20%) or hyperexpanded (>20%). Generation probabilities were estimated with OLGA 1.2.3, V-gene circos plots were made with VDJtools, specificities were looked up in VDJdb, and CDR3 motifs were identified with GLIPH. The immuneACCESS repertoire file appears here via TCRdb, limited to in-frame rearrangements. These files lack a portion of the clones; in checked studies, under half of the deficit traces to unresolved V genes, and the cause of the others is not known. The DNA was the basis for D and trimming; V, J and clone size are from that table. A total of tens of thousands of clones appear in this sample, just under 75% of them only once. The top ten hold about 1% of the sample.

What the study reported, not specific to this receptor: Each patient's main leukemic clonotypes were private, but around 25% of these clonotypes showed up at low frequency in the non-leukemic repertoires of other patients. Enrichment of TRBV06-family usage was observed among the top patient clones (8/27) relative to healthy controls (2/35). Compared with healthy CD4+ repertoires, CD4-sorted patient repertoires appeared more clonal, and this difference remained even after the putative leukemic clones were removed. The data were not HLA-matched, and the relatively small sample size could explain the higher clonality seen in CD4+ compared with CD8+ T-LGLL.

Buffy coats from 35 to 45 blood donors, supplied by the Finnish Red Cross blood service, were used as healthy controls. All TCR-sequenced material derived from peripheral blood: patient blood samples and healthy donor buffy coats. Peripheral blood mononuclear cells were isolated by Ficoll-Hypaque gradient centrifugation. CD4+ cells were purified magnetically from the buffy coats of healthy controls. The Gentra Puregene Cell and Tissue kit was used for genomic DNA extraction, and quantification was performed on a Qubit 2.0 fluorometer. There are 13 amino acids in the CDR3, from cysteine to phenylalanine inclusive. Only the CDR3 DNA is retained, 39 bases long and in frame from the first base. Ends trimmed: V by 5 bases, J by 8 bases; bases unmatched to a gene: 4. In the germline V gene, CDR1 corresponds to SGHRS and CDR2 to YFSETQ. Concerning this clone itself: What this receptor recognizes is not known. The input lacks base qualities; no much larger clone sits a single base away.

The sequence derives from a human donor in good health. Sequencing was done on a sample of CD4+ T cells from blood buffy coats. This receptor chain uses TRBV5-1 and TRBJ1-4; 9 bases in between match TRBD1. The CDR3 region: CASSRTGDEKLFF. The nucleotide sequence is TGCGCCAGCAGTCGGACAGGGGACGAAAAACTGTTTTTT. With the rest looked up from the reference TRBV5-1 and TRBJ1-4 genes rather than sequenced, the full variable domain is KAGVTQTPRYLIKTRGQQVTLSCSPISGHRSVSWYQQTPGQGLQFLFEYFSETQRNKGNFPGRFSGRQFSNSRSEMNVSTLELGDSALYLCASSRTGDEKLFFGSGTQLSVL.